This TCR delta chain was recorded in a study of Vδ1+ human thymocytes. Study-level points and caveats: Thymic TRG and TRD repertoires appeared highly polyclonal, with Gaussian CDR3 length distributions. Around 20% of thymic delta-chain sequences were Vdelta2, with few Vdelta3, unlike blood Vdelta1+ controls.

This clone occurred many times. As yet, its antigen is unknown. The CDR3 is 17 residues long. Germline CDR1 GEAIGNYY, CDR2 EKD. The trim removed 7 bases at V and 2 bases at J, leaving 7 bases unmatched. Thymocytes were sorted as CD3+ TCRVdelta1+ TCRVdelta2- after alphabeta T cell depletion. Purity of the sorted Vdelta1+ thymocytes ranged from 98% to 99.6%. Sequences come from RNA converted to cDNA by reverse transcription. The CDR3 regions were amplified by multiplex PCR from V-gene primers to a constant-region primer. TCRdb re-called the multiplex PCR reads with CATT. The table includes about 55,000 delta-chain clones, about 15% detected once.

The source of this sequence is a boy under two years old who had congenital heart surgery. Sequencing used Vdelta1+ gamma-delta thymocytes from the thymus. Subset here: FACS-sorted CD3+ TCRalphabeta- TCRVdelta1+ TCRVdelta2- thymocytes. The V and J genes are TRDV2 and TRDJ3, with 10 positions matching TRDD3. The CDR3 loop reads CACHGGYPPWDTRQMFF. In DNA, the CDR3 is TGTGCCTGCCATGGGGGATACCCTCCCTGGGACACCCGACAGATGTTTTTC.